A selection of T cell receptor beta chains follows, all from one sample in a study of naive and memory T cell subsets. In TCRdb, the UMI-ligation and nested PCR reads were re-called with MiXCR into one record per CDR3 protein. The data show around 140,000 distinct CDR3 sequences, more than 15% seen once. The sequenced material came from naive CD8+ T cells from blood. The source is a human donor in good health. The CDR3 runs from the conserved cysteine through the conserved F or W. D genes are given only for firm matches. Where a row states a size, it is once, few, many or the class of an expanded clone; other rows omit it.

v_call	clone_size	d_call	j_call	cdr3_aa	cdr3_nt
TRBV27	few	NA	TRBJ2-1	CASSLLPTVDEQFF	TGTGCCAGCAGTTTACTCCCGACTGTCGATGAGCAGTTCTTC
TRBV9	many	NA	TRBJ2-1	CASSGRDEQFF	TGTGCCAGCAGCGGGAGAGATGAGCAGTTCTTC
TRBV10-3	few	NA	TRBJ2-5	CAISEGQETQYF	TGTGCCATCAGTGAGGGGCAAGAGACCCAGTACTTC
TRBV28	few	NA	TRBJ2-3	CASSSIPDTQYF	TGTGCCAGCAGTTCCATCCCGGATACGCAGTATTTT
TRBV20-1	once	NA	TRBJ2-1	CSARLLTRNEQFF	TGCAGTGCTAGACTCTTGACTCGCAATGAGCAGTTCTTC
TRBV2	NA	TRBD1	TRBJ1-5	CASTGGDRLSSNQPQHF	TGTGCCAGCACCGGTGGGGACAGATTATCTAGCAATCAGCCCCAGCATTTT
TRBV29-1	NA	NA	TRBJ1-1	CSVELGTEAFF	TGCAGCGTTGAATTGGGAACTGAAGCTTTCTTT
TRBV20-1	NA	NA	TRBJ1-5	CSARDGLESNQPQHF	TGCAGTGCTAGAGACGGCCTAGAGTCCAATCAGCCCCAGCATTTT
TRBV12-3/TRBV12-4	NA	NA	TRBJ2-1	CASSFGSRDPSYNEQFF	TGTGCCAGCAGTTTTGGGAGCCGGGACCCATCCTACAATGAGCAGTTCTTC
TRBV3-2	NA	NA	TRBJ2-3	CASSRRTSRDTQYF	TGTGCCAGCAGCCGTCGAACCAGTAGGGATACGCAGTATTTT
TRBV28	NA	NA	TRBJ1-1	CASSPTHRVLDTEAFF	TGTGCCAGCAGTCCCACCCACAGGGTCCTAGACACTGAAGCTTTCTTT
TRBV21-1	NA	NA	TRBJ1-5	CASTTLGTGGQPQHF	TGTGCCAGCACTACTCTGGGGACAGGGGGACAGCCCCAGCATTTT
TRBV7-6	NA	NA	TRBJ1-1	CASSLMTAGNTEAFF	TGTGCCAGCAGCTTAATGACAGCGGGGAACACTGAAGCTTTCTTT
TRBV5-4	NA	TRBD2	TRBJ2-2	CASSWTSGRTGELFF	TGTGCCAGCAGCTGGACTAGCGGACGAACCGGGGAGCTGTTTTTT
TRBV5-4	NA	TRBD2	TRBJ2-3	CASSLSSGSSTDTQYF	TGTGCCAGCAGCTTGAGTAGCGGGAGTAGCACAGATACGCAGTATTTT
TRBV12-3/TRBV12-4	once	TRBD1	TRBJ2-7	CASSKQGTAYEQYF	TGTGCCAGCAGTAAACAGGGGACCGCATACGAGCAGTACTTC
TRBV7-7	few	NA	TRBJ2-3	CASSFTGSNTDTQYF	TGTGCTAGCAGCTTTACGGGGAGTAACACAGATACGCAGTATTTT
TRBV28	NA	TRBD2	TRBJ2-7	CASRPRLAVLEQYF	TGTGCCAGCAGACCCCGACTAGCGGTATTGGAGCAGTACTTC
TRBV12-3/TRBV12-4	many	NA	TRBJ2-3	CASSSQLTTDTQYF	TGTGCCAGCAGTTCTCAACTTACTACAGATACGCAGTATTTT
TRBV19	NA	TRBD2	TRBJ2-7	CASSPLAGELDEQYF	TGTGCCAGTAGTCCTCTAGCGGGAGAGCTCGACGAGCAGTACTTC
TRBV6-6	NA	NA	TRBJ1-5	CASSLKRGSNQPQHF	TGTGCCAGCAGTTTAAAAAGGGGATCCAATCAGCCCCAGCATTTT
TRBV29-1	few	NA	TRBJ1-1	CSVDRGAAEAFF	TGCAGCGTTGACAGGGGAGCCGCTGAAGCTTTCTTT
TRBV28	NA	NA	TRBJ2-4	CASSLEGLLDIQYF	TGTGCCAGCAGTTTAGAAGGGCTCTTGGACATTCAGTACTTC
TRBV28	few	TRBD2	TRBJ2-1	CASSLYSGRAGEQFF	TGTGCCAGCAGTTTATATAGCGGGAGGGCCGGTGAGCAGTTCTTC
TRBV19	NA	NA	TRBJ1-1	CASSPWEVGGVFAEAFF	TGTGCCAGTAGTCCCTGGGAAGTTGGGGGGGTATTCGCTGAAGCTTTCTTT
TRBV19	many	NA	TRBJ1-5	CASSRTRTDSNQPQHF	TGTGCCAGTAGTAGGACGAGGACGGATAGCAATCAGCCCCAGCATTTT
TRBV20-1	NA	TRBD2	TRBJ2-1	CSAPDLPGTSGRYSSYNEQFF	TGCAGTGCCCCAGACCTCCCCGGGACTAGCGGGAGGTATAGCTCCTACAATGAGCAGTTCTTC
TRBV12-3/TRBV12-4	few	NA	TRBJ2-1	CASSPETPAANEQFF	TGTGCCAGCAGTCCTGAGACCCCGGCGGCCAATGAGCAGTTCTTC
TRBV20-1	NA	TRBD1	TRBJ1-2	CSARDAGQTNYGYTF	TGCAGTGCTAGAGACGCGGGACAGACTAACTATGGCTACACCTTC
TRBV13	NA	TRBD1	TRBJ2-7	CASSTPDRATYEQYF	TGTGCCAGCAGCACACCGGACAGGGCAACTTACGAGCAGTACTTC
TRBV28	few	TRBD2	TRBJ2-1	CASSFQGGRVNEQFF	TGTGCCAGCAGTTTTCAGGGCGGGAGAGTGAATGAGCAGTTCTTC
TRBV12-3/TRBV12-4	few	NA	TRBJ2-3	CASSFLSGEVTDTQYF	TGTGCCAGCAGTTTCCTATCGGGGGAAGTTACAGATACGCAGTATTTT
TRBV7-2	NA	NA	TRBJ2-7	CASSLVVGSRYEQYF	TGTGCCAGCAGCTTAGTGGTCGGGAGTAGATACGAGCAGTACTTC
TRBV6-5	few	NA	TRBJ2-1	CASSYLGTYNEQFF	TGTGCCAGCAGTTACCTCGGGACCTACAATGAGCAGTTCTTC
TRBV29-1	NA	TRBD1	TRBJ2-2	CSVLSTGDNTGELFF	TGCAGCGTCCTTAGTACAGGGGACAACACCGGGGAGCTGTTTTTT
TRBV7-6	few	NA	TRBJ1-5	CASSLDTGFHNQPQHF	TGTGCCAGCAGCTTAGATACAGGGTTTCATAATCAGCCCCAGCATTTT
TRBV20-1	NA	NA	TRBJ2-4	CSARIRESKNIQYF	TGCAGTGCTAGAATCAGGGAATCCAAAAACATTCAGTACTTC
TRBV6-1	NA	NA	TRBJ2-1	CASIGRHWFNEQFF	TGTGCCAGCATAGGACGGCACTGGTTCAATGAGCAGTTCTTC
TRBV4-1	few	TRBD2	TRBJ2-1	CASQATSGLDYNEQFF	TGCGCCAGCCAAGCTACTAGCGGTCTGGACTACAATGAGCAGTTCTTC
TRBV5-1	NA	NA	TRBJ2-1	CASSLDRHTVYNEQFF	TGCGCCAGCAGCTTGGATCGGCATACGGTCTACAATGAGCAGTTCTTC
TRBV28	few	NA	TRBJ2-7	CASKGMGGIYEQYF	TGTGCCAGCAAGGGGATGGGCGGCATCTACGAGCAGTACTTC
TRBV6-5	NA	NA	TRBJ2-1	CASSYVSARASYNEQFF	TGTGCCAGCAGTTACGTGTCTGCCAGGGCCTCCTACAATGAGCAGTTCTTC
TRBV28	NA	NA	TRBJ2-3	CASSFGQSTDTQYF	TGTGCCAGCAGTTTCGGTCAGTCCACAGATACGCAGTATTTT
TRBV29-1	many	TRBD2	TRBJ2-1	CSISGRADEQFF	TGCAGCATAAGCGGGAGGGCCGATGAGCAGTTCTTC
TRBV28	few	NA	TRBJ2-1	CASSALFIAEYYNEQFF	TGTGCCAGCAGTGCCCTGTTTATAGCGGAGTATTACAATGAGCAGTTCTTC
TRBV29-1	NA	TRBD2	TRBJ2-1	CSVEDQDGRTPGEQFF	TGCAGCGTTGAAGATCAGGACGGGAGGACTCCTGGTGAGCAGTTCTTC
TRBV6-5	few	NA	TRBJ2-6	CASSYYGEWAGANVLTF	TGTGCCAGCAGTTACTACGGGGAATGGGCTGGGGCCAACGTCCTGACTTTC
TRBV6-2/TRBV6-3	few	NA	TRBJ2-6	CASSYVGEGNVLTF	TGTGCCAGCAGTTATGTGGGGGAAGGCAACGTCCTGACTTTC